Presented here are 6 T cell receptor beta chains from one specimen sequenced in a study of blood T cell repertoires in COVID-19. Libraries were prepared by immunoSEQ multiplex PCR; TCRdb keeps only in-frame clonotypes and omits some of them. The sample consists of about 160,000 clones, around 82% of them appearing once. What was sequenced was peripheral blood. The receptors derive from a woman aged 40 to 50 with COVID-19, enrolled during active disease.

J is TRBJ1-1 and V is TRBV5-4; D may be TRBD1 (6 bases). The CDR3 sequence is 15 residues long. V was shortened by 0 bases and J by 6 bases, with 15 bases between the two germline ends. In germline, CDR1 is SGHNT, CDR2 YYREEE (reference sequence). The chain's CDR3 is CASSLDLIGGAEAFF. The CDR3 DNA reads TGTGCCAGCAGCTTGGACCTAATAGGGGGGGCTGAAGCTTTCTTT.

V is TRBV30 and J is TRBJ1-2, with a weak D call TRBD1 (5 bases). The CDR3 consists of 11 residues. Trimming removed 6 bases from V and 4 bases from J, with 9 bases in between. Germline loops: CDR1 GTSNPN, CDR2 SVGIG (reference sequence). In nucleotides, the CDR3 is TGTGCCTGTAGGGGTGGCTATGGCTACACCTTC. Translation gives CACRGGYGYTF.

This rearrangement joins TRBV12-5 to TRBJ2-1; the D gene is possibly TRBD1 (6 bases). The germline CDR1 and CDR2 sequences are LGHNT and FRNRAP. Trimming left V 0 bases short and J 7 bases short, with 13 bases between. This CDR3 has 15 residues. This CDR3 is CASGLVGDRLNEQFF. CDR3 sequence (DNA): TGTGCTAGTGGTTTGGTAGGCGACAGGCTTAATGAGCAGTTCTTC. Full variable domain (outside the CDR3, taken from reference TRBV12-5 and TRBJ2-1): DARVTQTPRHKVTEMGQEVTMRCQPILGHNTVFWYRQTMMQGLELLAYFRNRAPLDDSGMPKDRFSAEMPDATLATLKIQPSEPRDSAVYFCASGLVGDRLNEQFFGPGTRLTVL.

This chain joins TRBV7-2 and TRBJ2-3; D remains unclear. This CDR3 is 12 amino acids long. V lost 5 bases, J lost 1 base, and 4 bases lay in between. The germline V gene encodes CDR1 SGHTA and CDR2 FQGNSA. CDR3 nucleotide sequence: TGTGCCAGCAGCCCCGGCACAGATACGCAGTATTTT. Residues: CASSPGTDTQYF.

The chain joins TRBV14 to TRBJ1-2, with D possibly TRBD1 on 6 matching bases. The CDR3 consists of 14 residues. Trimming removed 2 bases from V and 7 bases from J, with 14 bases in between. Germline V gene data show CDR1 as SGHDN and CDR2 as FVKESK. CDR3 region: CASSQIRGKVGYTF. CDR3 nucleotide sequence: TGTGCCAGCAGCCAAATCAGGGGTAAAGTTGGCTACACCTTC.

The V gene is TRBV6-6, the J gene TRBJ2-7, with a weak D call TRBD2 (6 bases). The CDR3 covers 13 residues. In germline, CDR1 is MNHNY, CDR2 SVGAGI (reference sequence). V lost 9 bases and J lost 4, with 16 bases in between. The CDR3 DNA reads TGTGCCAGTTCGCGGGACCCGCGTTACGAGCAGTACGTC. Its protein is CASSRDPRYEQYV.